This T cell receptor (beta chain) comes out of a study of shared clonotypes between healthy human individuals. Regarding the study as a whole: An expected dependence of interdonor clonotype sharing on sequencing depth was noted. Donor scarcity curtailed the genetic and exposure-history diversity represented herein.

Genomic DNA from each subset was divided evenly over several immunoSEQ plates. In the authors' workflow: Without quality scores, immunoSEQ junctional reads could not be filtered like full-length reads. Repertoires were generated with immunoSEQ multiplex PCR, while TCRdb's copy carries only in-frame clones and drops some. The V and J calls and clone size were taken over from that table, and D and trimming were inferred from the DNA. The sample holds fewer than 1.8 million clones, just under 99% seen once. Germline-derived CDR1 and CDR2 are SGHNT and YYREEE (reference sequence). V lost 2 bases and J lost 5, with 10 bases in between. The CDR3 runs 14 residues. In the case of this clone: What it recognizes is unknown.

This sequence joins TRBV5-4 and TRBJ1-4; D is unclear. The TCR was taken from a man aged 25-45 years in good health. The sample was naive CD4+ T cells sorted from blood. Subset described: CD45RA+ positively selected. CDR3 DNA: TGTGCCAGCAGCTTCGGGCACGGGAATGAAAAACTGTTTTTT. Its protein is CASSFGHGNEKLFF.